A selection of T cell receptor beta chains follows, all from one sample in a study of Graves' ophthalmopathy and Graves' hyperthyroidism. One entry per CDR3 protein, called by TCRdb with MiXCR from the multiplex PCR reads. Among around 340,000 distinct CDR3 sequences listed, roughly 15% were seen once. Sequencing input: peripheral blood. These receptors all come from an adult man with Graves' ophthalmopathy. Each CDR3 is given with its conserved first and last residue. The D gene is left open where the match is weak. Clone sizes are given selectively: once, few, many, or a class where the clone is expanded.

>TRBV29-1|TRBJ1-2|.|many
TGCAGCGTTGCGCAGTGGGGGGGGGCAAGTGGCTACACCTTC
CSVAQWGGASGYTF
>TRBV27|TRBJ2-7|.|many
TGTGCCAGCAGTTTACTAGGACCGGAGACCGCCTACGAGCAGTACTTC
CASSLLGPETAYEQYF
>TRBV7-3|TRBJ2-6|.|once
TGTGCCAGCACGAAGGTTGCGGGGGCCAACGTCCTGACTTTC
CASTKVAGANVLTF
>TRBV28|TRBJ2-7|.|.
TGTGCCAGCAGTTCCCCTCGGGACACCAGCTCCTACGAGCAGTACTTC
CASSSPRDTSSYEQYF
>TRBV11-2|TRBJ2-2|.|.
TGTGCCAGCAGTCATACAAGTGACCCCTTGGGTCCCACCGGGGAGCTGTTTTTT
CASSHTSDPLGPTGELFF
>TRBV7-8|TRBJ1-1|.|many
TGTGCCAGCAGCTCGTTCTTAGGCACTGAAGCTTTCTTT
CASSSFLGTEAFF
>TRBV30|TRBJ1-1|TRBD1|many
TGTGCCTGGATTTATCCCGCACAGGGGAGGACTGAAGCTTTCTTT
CAWIYPAQGRTEAFF
>TRBV7-9|TRBJ2-5|TRBD2|few
TGTGCCAGCAGCTCTAGCGGGAGCCGTGAGACCCAGTACTTC
CASSSSGSRETQYF
>TRBV9|TRBJ2-1|TRBD2|many
TGTGCCAGCAGCGTAGTTAGCGGGAGCACCTACAATGAGCAGTTCTTC
CASSVVSGSTYNEQFF
>TRBV6-4|TRBJ1-2|TRBD1|many
TGTGCCAGCAGTGACGAGACAGGGGACGGCTATGGCTACACCTTC
CASSDETGDGYGYTF
>TRBV2|TRBJ2-7|.|many
TGTGCCAGCAGTGTTGGACTACTCTACGAGCAGTACTTC
CASSVGLLYEQYF
>TRBV6-1|TRBJ2-7|.|.
TGTGCCAGCAGTGAAGCGGCGGTCTACGAGCAGTACTTC
CASSEAAVYEQYF
>TRBV19|TRBJ1-5|.|many
TGTGCCAGTAGTCTAAAGGGGGGTAGCAATCAGCCCCAGCATTTT
CASSLKGGSNQPQHF
>TRBV12-3/TRBV12-4|TRBJ2-7|.|many
TGTGCCAGCAGTTTTCCCGAGAGCAGCTACTACGAGCAGTACTTC
CASSFPESSYYEQYF
>TRBV5-5|TRBJ2-7|.|many
TGTGCCAGCAGCCTAAACCGGGACGTAGGCTACGAGCAGTACTTC
CASSLNRDVGYEQYF